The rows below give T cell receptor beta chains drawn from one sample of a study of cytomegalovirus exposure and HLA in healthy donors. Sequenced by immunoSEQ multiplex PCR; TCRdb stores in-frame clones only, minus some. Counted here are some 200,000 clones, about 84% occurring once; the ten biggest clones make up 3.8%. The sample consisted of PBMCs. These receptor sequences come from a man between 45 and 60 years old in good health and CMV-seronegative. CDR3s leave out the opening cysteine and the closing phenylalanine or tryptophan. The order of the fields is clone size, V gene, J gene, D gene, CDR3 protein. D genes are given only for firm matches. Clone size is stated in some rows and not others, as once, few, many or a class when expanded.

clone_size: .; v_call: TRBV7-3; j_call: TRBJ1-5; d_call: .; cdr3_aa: ASSSDRHQPQH
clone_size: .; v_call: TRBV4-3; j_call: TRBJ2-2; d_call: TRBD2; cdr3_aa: ASSPGRLAGTGELF
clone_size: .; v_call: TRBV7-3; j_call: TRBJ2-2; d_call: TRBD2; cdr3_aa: ASSTKGTTNTGELF
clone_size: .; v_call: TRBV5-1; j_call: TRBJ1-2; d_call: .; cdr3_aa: ASSLVGTQNYGYT
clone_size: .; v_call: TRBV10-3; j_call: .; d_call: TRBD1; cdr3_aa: AIRPGGERSYEQY
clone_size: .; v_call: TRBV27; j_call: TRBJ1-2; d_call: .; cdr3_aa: ASSPTFPGSSYT
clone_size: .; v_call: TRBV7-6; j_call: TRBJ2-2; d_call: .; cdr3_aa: ASSLVGLSIGTGELF
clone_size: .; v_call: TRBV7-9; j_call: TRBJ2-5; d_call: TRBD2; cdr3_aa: ASSFLGTSGGGTQY
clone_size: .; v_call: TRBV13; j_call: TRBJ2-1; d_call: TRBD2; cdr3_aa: ASAIGRGGEQF
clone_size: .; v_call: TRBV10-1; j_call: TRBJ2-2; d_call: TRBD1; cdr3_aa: ASSDYRGPGELF
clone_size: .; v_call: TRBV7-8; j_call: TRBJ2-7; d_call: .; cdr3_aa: ASSYLAGNREQY
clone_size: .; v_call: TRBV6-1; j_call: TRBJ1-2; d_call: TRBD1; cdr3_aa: ASSEGTGYGYT
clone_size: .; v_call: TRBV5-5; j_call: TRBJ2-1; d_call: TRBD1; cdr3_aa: ASSPRTGGAHNEQF
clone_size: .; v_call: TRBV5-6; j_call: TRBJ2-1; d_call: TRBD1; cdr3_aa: ASSPGTDYNEQF
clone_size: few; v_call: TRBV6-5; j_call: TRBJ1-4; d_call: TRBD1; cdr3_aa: ASSWRTGDEKLF
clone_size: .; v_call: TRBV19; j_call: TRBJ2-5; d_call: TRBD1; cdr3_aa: ASNQRGQGETQY
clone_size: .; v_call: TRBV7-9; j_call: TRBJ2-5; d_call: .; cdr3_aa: SSSPGPQETQY
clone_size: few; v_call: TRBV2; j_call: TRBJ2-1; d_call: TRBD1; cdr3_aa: ASRGREGAGNEQF
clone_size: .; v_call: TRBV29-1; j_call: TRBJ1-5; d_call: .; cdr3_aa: SVDRDGSGPQH
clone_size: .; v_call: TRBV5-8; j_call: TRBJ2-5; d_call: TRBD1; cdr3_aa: ASSLAGTGKETQY
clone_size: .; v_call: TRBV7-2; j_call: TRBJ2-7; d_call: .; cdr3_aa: ASSRFDSPPPEQY
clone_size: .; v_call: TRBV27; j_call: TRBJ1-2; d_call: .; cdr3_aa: ASSAQTGKDGYT
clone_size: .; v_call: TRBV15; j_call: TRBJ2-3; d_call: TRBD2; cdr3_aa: ATSRDETSGGTDTQY
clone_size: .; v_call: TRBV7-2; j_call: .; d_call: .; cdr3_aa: ASSARTVFYEQY
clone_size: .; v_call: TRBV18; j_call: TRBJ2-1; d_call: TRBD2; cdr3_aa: ASSSTSGGYNEQF
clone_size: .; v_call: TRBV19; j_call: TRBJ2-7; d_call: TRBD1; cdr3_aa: ASSIGVGTGYEQY
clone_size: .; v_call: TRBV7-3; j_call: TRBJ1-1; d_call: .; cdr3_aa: ASSFSGNTEAF
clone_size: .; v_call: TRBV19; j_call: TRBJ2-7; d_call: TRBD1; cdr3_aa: ASSTAGTGDYEQY
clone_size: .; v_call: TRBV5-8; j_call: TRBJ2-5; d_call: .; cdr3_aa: ASSFMGARQETQY
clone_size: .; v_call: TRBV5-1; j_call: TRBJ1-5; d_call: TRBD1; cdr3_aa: ASSLGTGHQPQH
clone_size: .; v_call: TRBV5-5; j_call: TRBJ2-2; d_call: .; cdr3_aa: ASGLQVMNTGELF
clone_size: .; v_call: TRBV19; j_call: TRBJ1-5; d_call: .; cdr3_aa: ASQVVGGNQPQH
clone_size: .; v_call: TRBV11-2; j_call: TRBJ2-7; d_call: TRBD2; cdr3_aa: ASSLAGGKSYEQY
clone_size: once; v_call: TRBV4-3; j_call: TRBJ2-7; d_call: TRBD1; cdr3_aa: ASSQSGTGDEQY
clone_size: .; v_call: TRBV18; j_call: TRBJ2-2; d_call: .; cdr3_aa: ASSRQGSSGELF
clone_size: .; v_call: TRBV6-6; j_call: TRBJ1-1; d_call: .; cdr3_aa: ASSYSGSTEAF
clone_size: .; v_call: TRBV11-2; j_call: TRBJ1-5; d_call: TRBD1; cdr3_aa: ASSLATGLKPQH
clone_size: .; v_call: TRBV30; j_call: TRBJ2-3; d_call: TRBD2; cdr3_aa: AWGGLALTQY
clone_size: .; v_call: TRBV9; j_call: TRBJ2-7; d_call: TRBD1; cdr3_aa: ASSGPGTGAYEQY
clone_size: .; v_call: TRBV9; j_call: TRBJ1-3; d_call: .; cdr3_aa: ASSANRNTIY
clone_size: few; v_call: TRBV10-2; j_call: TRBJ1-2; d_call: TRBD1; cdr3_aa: ASSPGQGVGYT
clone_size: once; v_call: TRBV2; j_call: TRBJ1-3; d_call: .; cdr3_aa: ASVQVEGNTIY
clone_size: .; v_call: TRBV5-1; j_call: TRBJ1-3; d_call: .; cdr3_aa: ASSLGGVGNTIY
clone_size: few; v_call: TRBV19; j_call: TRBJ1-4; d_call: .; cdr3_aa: ASSISREGTEKLF
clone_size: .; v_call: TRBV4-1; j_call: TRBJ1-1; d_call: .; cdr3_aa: ASSQDGRNTEAF
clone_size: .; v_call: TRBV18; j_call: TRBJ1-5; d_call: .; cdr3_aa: ASSPPVYAGANYSNQPQH
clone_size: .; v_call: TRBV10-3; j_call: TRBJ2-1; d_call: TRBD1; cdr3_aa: AISGDSQREQF